The 17 T cell receptor beta chains below all came from one sample that was sequenced in a study of regulatory T cells in long-lasting Graves disease. The TCR beta library used iRepertoire HTBI primers with Arm-PCR amplification of CDR3. TCRdb re-called the multiplex PCR reads through MiXCR, storing one row per CDR3 protein. The sample holds under 300,000 distinct CDR3 sequences, 20% to 25% seen once. Indicated time point: newly diagnosed GD, antithyroid drugs for less than 3 months. Scientists built the TCR library using RNA that was extracted from PBMCs. Sample: peripheral blood mononuclear cells (PBMCs), taken at new diagnosis, from a patient treated with antithyroid drugs. Source of these receptors: a female donor with Graves disease.

The rearrangement links TRBV7-3 to TRBJ2-1; no firm D call. Between the trimmed V and J ends, which lost 4 bases and 8 bases, there was a span of 12 bases. The CDR3 contains 13 residues. Germline loops: CDR1 SGHTA, CDR2 FQGTGA. The CDR3 region has the DNA TGTGCCAGCAGCTCGTATCCTAGGGATGAGCAGTTCTTC. Protein sequence: CASSSYPRDEQFF.

In its sample, this clonotype was seen many times. The chain is built from TRBV6-1 and TRBJ1-1; weak D call: TRBD1 (6 bases). Trimming left V 4 bases short and J 7 bases short, with 19 bases between. The CDR3 sequence is 15 residues long. CDR1 MNHNS and CDR2 SASEGT come from the germline V gene. The CDR3 DNA is TGTGCCAGCAGTGGTCGCTCGGCAGGGGCGGATGAAGCTTTCTTT. It codes for CASSGRSAGADEAFF.

This clonotype was detected ten times or more. The rearrangement joins TRBV7-2 to TRBJ1-1; TRBD1 aligns across 7 bases. The CDR3 contains 13 residues. Germline loops: CDR1 SGHTA, CDR2 FQGNSA. The junction had 4 bases not matched to a gene; V was cut back by 5 bases and J by 4 bases. CDR3 nucleotide sequence: TGTGCCAGCAGCGCCTACAGGGGCACTGAAGCTTTCTTT. It specifies CASSAYRGTEAFF.

This clonotype was counted a few times. The chain employs TRBV7-3 and TRBJ1-6, with D possibly TRBD1 on 6 matching bases. With 3 bases removed from V and 7 bases from J, the gap between germline ends came to 13 bases. Germline lookup yields CDR1 SGHTA and CDR2 FQGTGA. The CDR3 covers 15 residues. CDR3 sequence (DNA): TGTGCCAGCAGCTTGTCCGGGGGCAGGAATTCACCCCTCCACTTT. It encodes CASSLSGGRNSPLHF. The variable domain in full, completed from reference TRBV7-3 and TRBJ1-6, reads GAGVSQTPSNKVTEKGKYVELRCDPISGHTALYWYRQSLGQGPEFLIYFQGTGAADDSGLPNDRFFAVRPEGSVSTLKIQRTERGDSAVYLCASSLSGGRNSPLHFGNGTRLTVT.

This clonotype has a count of ten or more. V and J are TRBV3-1 and TRBJ1-1; D perhaps matches TRBD1 (5 bases). Germline loops: CDR1 LGHDT, CDR2 YNNKEL (reference sequence). This CDR3 is built from 13 residues. The ends were cut back, 4 bases at V and 6 bases at J, with 12 bases in the middle. The CDR3, as DNA: TGTGCCAGCAGCCCGTGGGACGTCCCTGAAGCTTTCTTT. This codes for CASSPWDVPEAFF.

This clonotype was detected ten times or more. J is TRBJ1-1 and V is TRBV6-1; possibly TRBD1 for D (5 bases). V was cut by 8 bases and J by 4 bases, with 20 bases left in between. CDR3 length equals 15 residues. Germline CDR1 and CDR2: MNHNS and SASEGT. The CDR3 DNA reads as TGTGCCAGCCAATCCTTCGGGGGAGCATTCACTGAAGCTTTCTTT. Its protein product is CASQSFGGAFTEAFF.

This clonotype was seen at least ten times. DNA for the CDR3: TGCAGCGTTCGGGGCAGGATTCCTGGTGAGACCCAGTACTTC. Translation gives CSVRGRIPGETQYF. The chain joins TRBV29-1 to TRBJ2-1; tentatively, D is TRBD1 or TRBD2 (5 bases each). The end of the DNA fits TRBJ2-5 better, so the J call may be wrong. This CDR3 region has 14 residues. CDR1 is SQVTM and CDR2 is ANQGSEA in the germline V gene.

Comments on this clonotype: A read error is the likely source, as a far larger clone sits one nucleotide away. The V gene is TRBV10-3, the J gene TRBJ1-5; 7 nucleotides agree with TRBD1. The CDR3 consists of 13 residues. Germline CDR1 ENHRY, CDR2 SYGVKD. The junction had 4 bases not matched to a gene; V was cut back by 11 bases and J by 0 bases. CDR3 sequence reads: CAGQGDSNQPQHF. CDR3 DNA: TGTGCCGGCCAGGGGGATAGCAATCAGCCCCAGCATTTT.

Ten or more counts support this clonotype. The chain joins TRBV20-1 to TRBJ1-5; D unresolved. Germline V gene lookup returns CDR1 DFQATT and CDR2 SNEGSKA (reference sequence). The V gene lost 6 bases and the J gene lost 1 base, with 16 bases spanning the gap. CDR3 length: 15 residues. The CDR3 loop is CSAVGPGKSNQPQHF. CDR3 sequence (DNA): TGCAGTGCCGTAGGCCCGGGGAAAAGCAATCAGCCCCAGCATTTT.

This clonotype was observed many times. The genes are TRBV11-1 and TRBJ2-4; 7 bases are a match to TRBD2. V gave up 4 bases and J gave up 9 bases; unmatched junction bases: 9. The germline V gene encodes CDR1 SGHAT and CDR2 FQDESV (reference sequence). The CDR3 totals 14 residues. The CDR3 DNA reads as TGTGCCAGCAGCTACGCCACTAGCGACGGCATTCAGTACTTC. The encoded protein is CASSYATSDGIQYF.

This clonotype was seen at least ten times. V usage is TRBV12-3 or TRBV12-4 and J usage is TRBJ2-3; 8 nucleotides line up with TRBD2. This CDR3 is 20 amino acids long. V dropped 5 bases and J dropped 1; count of bases not matched to a gene: 20. The CDR3 here is CASSPPGGLGGWEGTDTQYF. The CDR3 nucleotides are TGTGCCAGCAGTCCACCCGGGGGACTAGGCGGGTGGGAGGGCACAGATACGCAGTATTTT.

This clonotype was observed at least ten times. The rearrangement links TRBV9 to TRBJ1-4; possibly TRBD1 for D (6 bases). Germline V gives CDR1 SGDLS, CDR2 YYNGEE. The CDR3 runs to 16 residues. The ends were cut back, 4 bases at V and 7 bases at J, with 20 bases in the middle. CDR3 residues: CASSPGDARGSEKLFF. CDR3 in DNA: TGTGCCAGCAGCCCAGGGGACGCCAGAGGCAGTGAAAAACTGTTTTTT.

There are many counts of this clonotype. This chain links TRBV7-2 with TRBJ1-4; D unclear. Germline V gene data show CDR1 as SGHTA and CDR2 as FQGNSA. This CDR3 comprises 13 residues. Trimming took 3 bases from V and 8 from J, leaving 10 bases between them. The CDR3 DNA is TGTGCCAGCAGCTTGGGGTCCGGCGAAAAACTGTTTTTT. This gives the protein CASSLGSGEKLFF.

The table lists this clonotype with many counts. The chain recombines TRBV6-5 with TRBJ2-7; 8 positions agree with TRBD1. The CDR3 extends over 16 amino acids. Trimming at V came to 1 base and at J to 6 bases, leaving 11 bases not matched to a gene. Per the germline V gene, CDR1 is MNHEY and CDR2 is SVGAGI. CDR3 residues: CASSYLVSGGYGEQYF. CDR3 coding DNA: TGTGCCAGCAGTTACTTAGTTTCAGGGGGCTACGGCGAGCAGTACTTC.

This clonotype showed up just a few times. The V gene is TRBV7-2, the J gene TRBJ1-2; 9 bases map to TRBD1. This CDR3 is 12 amino acids long. J was trimmed by 8 bases and V by 2 bases; bases with no gene match: 0. The germline CDR1 and CDR2 sequences are SGHTA and FQGNSA. CDR3 in amino acids: CASSLTGGGYTF. In nucleotides, the CDR3 is TGTGCCAGCAGCTTAACAGGGGGCGGCTACACCTTC.

Notes on this clonotype: One base separates it from a far larger clone, so it is likely a read error. The rearrangement joins TRBV12-3 or TRBV12-4 to TRBJ2-5; D is possibly TRBD1 (5 bases). The last part of the DNA fits TRBJ2-1 better; the J call may be wrong. The CDR3 loop spans 16 amino acids. The CDR3 region is CASSFGRGSSYNGQFF. The CDR3 nucleotides read TGTGCCAGCAGTTTTGGTAGGGGAAGCTCCTACAATGGGCAGTTCTTC.

Concerning this clonotype: This may be a read error, as it is one base from a much larger clone. This chain joins TRBV12-3 or TRBV12-4 and TRBJ1-2; D possibly corresponds to TRBD1 (5 bases). The CDR3 contains 13 residues. DNA of the CDR3: TGTGCCGGCAGTTTTACCGGGGCCTATGGCTACACCTTC. Translating gives CAGSFTGAYGYTF.